One sample yielded the 19 T cell receptor beta chains listed below, sequenced in a study of PD-1 blockade in mismatch repair-deficient tumors. TCRdb's copy holds only in-frame clones and misses some; the assay was immunoSEQ multiplex PCR. The data show some 120,000 clones, with approximately 86% seen just once and approximately 13% held by the top ten. The specimen comprised peripheral blood, sampled 44 weeks after starting pembrolizumab. All receptors come from an adult with mismatch repair-deficient cancer.

The chain couples TRBV6-1 to TRBJ2-1, with no clear D. Germline CDR1 reads MNHNS; CDR2 reads SASEGT. The V and J ends lost 4 bases and 0 bases respectively, with 10 bases between them. The CDR3 is made up of 15 amino acids. CDR3 in amino acids: CASSAGYSSYNEQFF. CDR3 in DNA: TGTGCCAGCAGTGCTGGTTATAGCTCCTACAATGAGCAGTTCTTC.

The chain has TRBV9 and TRBJ2-3, with 10 nucleotides matching TRBD2. The junction had 9 bases not matched to a gene; V was cut back by 2 bases and J by 6 bases. CDR3 length: 16 residues. In germline, CDR1 is SGDLS, CDR2 YYNGEE. CDR3 protein: CASSVQLSGRRDTQYF. CDR3 coding DNA: TGTGCCAGCAGCGTCCAGCTTAGCGGGAGGAGGGATACGCAGTATTTT.

This chain joins TRBV15 and TRBJ2-5; D possibly corresponds to TRBD2 (6 bases). V shed 0 bases and J shed 5 bases, with 13 bases lying between them. The germline V gene encodes CDR1 LNHNV and CDR2 YYDKDF (reference sequence). This CDR3 is built from 15 residues. CDR3 protein: CATSRDPGVRETQYF. CDR3 coding DNA: TGTGCCACCAGCAGAGATCCGGGAGTACGGGAGACCCAGTACTTC.

The chain combines TRBV7-2 with TRBJ2-7; TRBD2 agrees at 7 bases. Germline V gene data show CDR1 as SGHTA and CDR2 as FQGNSA. The CDR3 has 15 residues. J was trimmed by 2 bases and V by 1 base; bases with no gene match: 5. In DNA, the CDR3 is TGTGCCAGCAGCTTAGGGACTAGTCTGACCTACGAGCAGTACTTC. This translates into CASSLGTSLTYEQYF.

This chain joins TRBV6-5 and TRBJ1-2; D gene ambiguous. Germline V gene data show CDR1 as MNHEY and CDR2 as SVGAGI. V dropped 0 bases and J dropped 1 base, with 6 bases sitting between them. This CDR3 contains 14 residues. CDR3 sequence: CASSYSRNNYGYTF. The CDR3 DNA is TGTGCCAGCAGTTACTCGAGGAATAACTATGGCTACACCTTC.

The chain carries TRBV5-4 and TRBJ2-3; unclear D gene. CDR1 is SGHNT and CDR2 is YYREEE in the germline V gene (reference sequence). V dropped 2 bases and J dropped 6 bases, with 7 bases sitting between them. This CDR3 region has 12 residues. The CDR3 spells CASSFWSDTQYF. The CDR3 DNA is TGTGCCAGCAGCTTCTGGAGTGATACGCAGTATTTT.

The chain uses TRBV7-9 and TRBJ1-1; D is perhaps TRBD1 (6 bases). This CDR3 comprises 14 residues. The V gene lost 1 base and the J gene lost 5 bases, with 11 bases spanning the gap. Germline loops: CDR1 SEHNR, CDR2 FQNEAQ (reference sequence). The CDR3 DNA is TGTGCCAGCAGCTTAGTAGGGGGTGGAACTGAAGCTTTCTTT. Encoded protein: CASSLVGGGTEAFF.

The rearrangement uses TRBV6-5 and TRBJ2-3; D perhaps matches TRBD2 (5 bases). Trimming stripped 2 bases from V and 0 bases from J, with 12 bases between. Germline lookup yields CDR1 MNHEY and CDR2 SVGAGI. This CDR3 has 16 residues. The CDR3 reads CASSYTVRVSTDTQYF. Written as DNA, the CDR3 is TGTGCCAGCAGTTACACCGTGAGGGTTAGCACAGATACGCAGTATTTT.

This chain links TRBV10-3 with TRBJ1-2; 8 nucleotides line up with TRBD1. CDR1 is ENHRY and CDR2 is SYGVKD in the germline V gene. The CDR3 length is 16 residues. Germline trimming cut 2 bases from V and 4 bases from J; bases unmatched to any gene: 9. The CDR3 is CAISETQGARGYGYTF. The CDR3 DNA is TGTGCCATCAGTGAGACTCAGGGGGCTCGGGGCTATGGCTACACCTTC.

The J gene is TRBJ1-1, the V gene TRBV25-1; a weak D match, TRBD1 (6 bases). The CDR3 contains 14 residues. Between the trimmed V and J ends, which lost 7 bases and 0 bases, there was a span of 12 bases. Germline values: CDR1 MGHDK, CDR2 SYGVNS. The CDR3, as DNA: TGTGCCAGCATTCCGGGACAAATGAACACTGAAGCTTTCTTT. Residues: CASIPGQMNTEAFF. Complete variable domain (other parts from reference TRBV25-1 and TRBJ1-1): EADIYQTPRYLVIGTGKKITLECSQTMGHDKMYWYQQDPGMELHLIHYSYGVNSTEKGDLSSESTVSRIRTEHFPLTLESARPSHTSQYLCASIPGQMNTEAFFGQGTRLTVV.

CDR3 nucleotides: TGTGCCAGCAGTTACTCGGGGAGCTCCCCCTATGGCTACACCTTC. Protein product: CASSYSGSSPYGYTF. The V and J genes are TRBV6-5 and TRBJ1-2; D is unresolved. V lost 0 bases, J lost 4 bases, and 12 bases lay in between. From germline, CDR1 is MNHEY and CDR2 SVGAGI. This CDR3 has 15 residues.

This CDR3 reads CASSGSGLAGADEQFF. CDR3 nucleotide sequence: TGTGCCAGCAGTGGAAGCGGACTAGCGGGAGCGGATGAGCAGTTCTTC. The chain has TRBV6-1 and TRBJ2-1; 13 bases align to TRBD2. Germline V gene data show CDR1 as MNHNS and CDR2 as SASEGT. The V and J ends lost 4 bases and 8 bases, in that order; junction bases with no gene match: 8. The CDR3 has 16 amino acids.

The table lists this clone with a count of one. The rearrangement joins TRBV10-3 to TRBJ1-4, with D possibly being TRBD1 (6 bases). The germline V gene encodes CDR1 ENHRY and CDR2 SYGVKD. Trimming pared 10 bases from V and 7 bases from J, leaving 16 bases between. The length of the CDR3 is 13 residues. CDR3 sequence: CATLRGRGEKLFF. Here the CDR3 DNA reads TGTGCCACCCTGCGGGGGCGAGGTGAAAAACTGTTTTTT.

This chain joins TRBV21-1 and TRBJ2-7; the D call of TRBD1 is as the table states it, not checked on the DNA. TRBV21-1 is reported as a pseudogene. This CDR3 spans 13 amino acids. Here the CDR3 reads CARTDNSTYEQYF. In nucleotides, the CDR3 is TGTGCCAGGACGGATAACAGTACCTACGAGCAGTACTTC.

The chain is built from TRBV19 and TRBJ1-5; D possibly corresponds to TRBD1 (6 bases). CDR3 length: 15 amino acids. CDR1 and CDR2 (germline): LNHDA, SQIVND (reference sequence). Trimming removed 10 bases at V and 4 bases at J, with 20 bases between. The DNA of the CDR3 is TGTGCCACTCGTCTTGGGGGGCGGAGGAATCAGCCCCAGCATTTT. As protein: CATRLGGRRNQPQHF.

The V call is TRBV27, the J call TRBJ1-1, with TRBD1 as a possible D gene (5 bases). V gave up 8 bases and J gave up 4 bases, with 20 bases separating them. CDR1 is MNHEY, CDR2 SMNVEV, per germline (reference sequence). CDR3 length: 15 amino acids. The CDR3 DNA follows: TGTGCCAGCCAAAAAAATTCAGGGTTGGGCACTGAAGCTTTCTTT. This encodes CASQKNSGLGTEAFF.

Worth noting for this clone: The sample carries other DNA sequences with the same CDR3. The chain uses TRBV30 and TRBJ2-7; D is undetermined. Germline CDR1 and CDR2: GTSNPN and SVGIG (reference sequence). This CDR3 region has 11 residues. Trimming cost V 2 bases and J 2 bases, with 4 bases left between them. CDR3 DNA: TGTGCCTGGAGTCTGGCCTACGAGCAGTACTTC. Residues: CAWSLAYEQYF.

V and J are TRBV28 and TRBJ2-1; 12 positions match TRBD2. V dropped 0 bases and J dropped 9; count of bases not matched to a gene: 18. Germline CDR1 is MDHEN and CDR2 is SYDVKM. The CDR3 is made up of 20 amino acids. This CDR3 is CASSLWSMRLAGEKGGEQFF. As DNA, the CDR3 is TGTGCCAGCAGTTTATGGAGTATGAGACTAGCGGGAGAAAAAGGCGGTGAGCAGTTCTTC.

The rearrangement joins TRBV5-1 to TRBJ2-5, with 8 nucleotides matching TRBD2. V was clipped by 2 bases and J by 1 base; unmatched bases: 4. CDR3 length: 15 residues. Germline loops: CDR1 SGHRS, CDR2 YFSETQ. This CDR3 is CASSLTGGPQETQYF. CDR3 nucleotide sequence: TGCGCCAGCAGCTTAACGGGAGGGCCCCAAGAGACCCAGTACTTC.